The 32 T cell receptor beta chains below were found in one sample sequenced in a study of T cells after somatic rescue of genetic block. Here immunoSEQ multiplex PCR was the method, and the copy in TCRdb shows in-frame clones only, minus some. This sample has 14,000 to 15,000 clones, with about three quarters found just once. Sequences were obtained from peripheral blood mononuclear cells (PBMCs). These receptors all stem from a boy younger than 18.

In this sample, this clone turned up a few times. This chain links TRBV10-1 with TRBJ2-1; TRBD2 is a possible D gene (6 bases). V was cut by 3 bases and J by 12 bases, with 18 bases left in between. CDR1 WNHNN and CDR2 SYGVQD come from the germline V gene (reference sequence). The CDR3 consists of 14 residues. The CDR3 DNA is TGCGCCAGCAGTGACCAACTAGCCGCGAAAGGGCAGTTCTTC. It codes for CASSDQLAAKGQFF.

The rearrangement uses TRBV5-1 and TRBJ2-7; no clear D. The germline V gene has CDR1 SGHRS and CDR2 YFSETQ. The CDR3 totals 14 residues. Deletions cut 0 bases from V and 1 base from J, with 8 bases between. The DNA of the CDR3 is TGCGCCAGCAGCTTGGCAGGAGATTCCTACGAGCAGTACTTC. Translation gives CASSLAGDSYEQYF.

This sequence joins TRBV6-5 and TRBJ2-2, with unresolved D. The CDR3 is made up of 13 amino acids. The ends were cut back, 5 bases at V and 2 bases at J, with 6 bases in the middle. In germline, CDR1 is MNHEY, CDR2 SVGAGI. The CDR3 protein is CASSTKNTGELFF. As DNA, the CDR3 is TGTGCCAGCAGTACTAAAAACACCGGGGAGCTGTTTTTT.

Only a few counts were recorded for this clone. This sequence joins TRBV19 and TRBJ1-5, with D possibly being TRBD1 (6 bases). Trimming removed 6 bases at V and 9 bases at J, with 24 bases between. Germline CDR1 is LNHDA and CDR2 is SQIVND (reference sequence). CDR3 length equals 16 residues. CDR3 loop: CASSPGQGGAIRPQHF. DNA of the CDR3: TGTGCCAGTAGCCCGGGACAAGGGGGGGCCATAAGGCCCCAGCATTTT.

The chain links TRBV4-1 to TRBJ2-4; 10 bases match TRBD1. Germline V gene data show CDR1 as MGHRA and CDR2 as YSYEKL. This CDR3 comprises 16 residues. V was pared by 3 bases and J by 13 bases, with 15 bases of the junction left unmatched. CDR3: CASSHDGTGEELRQYF. As DNA, the CDR3 is TGCGCCAGCAGCCACGATGGGACAGGGGAAGAACTAAGGCAGTACTTC.

The sample holds a few counts of this clone. This chain joins TRBV5-4 and TRBJ2-3; D is undetermined. CDR3 length: 12 amino acids. Looked up from germline, CDR1 is SGHNT and CDR2 is YYREEE (reference sequence). The V end was cut by 1 base, the J end by 0 bases, with 0 bases between. The CDR3 loop reads CASSLSTDTQYF. CDR3 coding DNA: TGTGCCAGCAGCTTGAGCACAGATACGCAGTATTTT.

V usage is TRBV4-1 and J usage is TRBJ2-1; 12 positions match TRBD2. The CDR3 is 16 residues long. The germline gives CDR1 MGHRA, CDR2 YSYEKL. The V segment lost 3 bases and the J segment 6 bases; nucleotides outside the gene matches: 6. In nucleotides, the CDR3 is TGCGCCAGCAGCCAGGTGACTAGCGGGAGTTTCAATGAGCAGTTCTTC. Amino acid sequence: CASSQVTSGSFNEQFF.

V gene TRBV9 combines with J gene TRBJ1-2; the D is unclear. Germline assignment: CDR1 SGDLS and CDR2 YYNGEE. Trimming left V 0 bases short and J 4 bases short, with 16 bases between. The length of the CDR3 is 16 residues. The CDR3 sequence is CASSVVPTGSGYGYTF. CDR3 coding DNA: TGTGCCAGCAGCGTAGTCCCGACTGGAAGTGGCTATGGCTACACCTTC.

The V gene is TRBV11-2, the J gene TRBJ1-1; TRBD1 aligns across 8 bases. The ends lost 5 bases at V and 4 bases at J; junction bases unmatched: 12. Germline CDR1 and CDR2: SGHAT and FQNNGV. This CDR3 is built from 16 residues. The CDR3 spells CASSLALDRVTTEAFF. For the CDR3, the DNA is TGTGCCAGCAGCCTCGCACTGGACAGGGTGACCACTGAAGCTTTCTTT.

The chain combines TRBV2 with TRBJ2-7, with D maybe TRBD2 (6 bases). CDR1 is SNHLY and CDR2 is FYNNEI in the germline V gene. V gave up 6 bases and J gave up 4 bases, with 10 bases separating them. The CDR3 spans 12 residues. The CDR3 DNA reads as TGTGCCAGCAGGGAGGGGTTTTACGAGCAGTACTTC. Translating gives CASREGFYEQYF.

This clone was recorded only once. The chain couples TRBV28 to TRBJ2-7; 10 bases agree with TRBD2. Per the germline V gene, CDR1 is MDHEN and CDR2 is SYDVKM. This CDR3 comprises 15 residues. After removal of 5 bases from V and 4 bases from J, the junction contained 8 bases not matched to a gene. CDR3 in DNA: TGTGCCAGCAGTGCCAGCGGGAGGGCAAAATACGAGCAGTACTTC. This translates into CASSASGRAKYEQYF.

This clone turned up a few times. The genes are TRBV27 and TRBJ2-7, with 9 bases identical to TRBD1. V was pared by 5 bases and J by 1 base, with 6 bases of the junction left unmatched. Germline loops: CDR1 MNHEY, CDR2 SMNVEV (reference sequence). The CDR3 runs to 15 residues. CDR3 residues: CASSPWTGVSYEQYF. DNA of the CDR3: TGTGCCAGCAGTCCCTGGACAGGGGTTTCCTACGAGCAGTACTTC.

This chain connects TRBV2 to TRBJ2-2, with D possibly matching TRBD2 (6 bases). V was trimmed by 6 bases and J by 2 bases, leaving 13 bases between them. CDR1 and CDR2 from the germline V gene are SNHLY and FYNNEI. The CDR3 covers 15 residues. In DNA form, the CDR3 reads TGTGCCAGCAGAATCCGGGACTTTAACACCGGGGAGCTGTTTTTT. Its protein is CASRIRDFNTGELFF.

This sequence joins TRBV5-6 and TRBJ2-7, with D perhaps TRBD1 (5 bases). Germline CDR1 reads SGHDT; CDR2 reads YYEEEE. The CDR3 spans 14 residues. With 0 bases removed from V and 4 bases from J, the gap between germline ends came to 11 bases. This CDR3 reads CASSLDRRNYEQYF. Written as DNA, the CDR3 is TGTGCCAGCAGCTTGGACAGGCGGAATTACGAGCAGTACTTC.

CDR3 sequence: CASRPLRNWVTDTQYF. Written as DNA, the CDR3 is TGCGCCAGCAGGCCGCTAAGGAATTGGGTCACAGATACGCAGTATTTT. The gene calls are TRBV10-2 and TRBJ2-3; D unresolved. CDR3 length: 16 amino acids. The germline V gene encodes CDR1 WSHSY and CDR2 SAAADI. The V end was cut by 6 bases, the J end by 2 bases, with 18 bases between.

By sample fraction, this clone is medium-sized. J is TRBJ1-5 and V is TRBV19, with D perhaps matching TRBD1 (5 bases). The CDR3 loop spans 16 amino acids. Looked up from germline, CDR1 is LNHDA and CDR2 is SQIVND (reference sequence). Between the trimmed V and J ends, which lost 6 bases and 1 base, there was a span of 16 bases. CDR3 bases: TGTGCCAGTAGACCTCAAACAGGTTGGAGCAATCAGCCCCAGCATTTT. Encoded protein: CASRPQTGWSNQPQHF.

V is TRBV7-9 and J is TRBJ1-1, with 10 bases that match TRBD1. V was clipped by 6 bases and J by 5 bases; unmatched bases: 6. Germline CDR1 is SEHNR and CDR2 is FQNEAQ (reference sequence). This CDR3 has 14 residues. Here the CDR3 reads CASSPGQGTTEAFF. CDR3 nucleotide sequence: TGTGCCAGCAGTCCGGGACAGGGGACGACTGAAGCTTTCTTT. The variable domain in full, completed from reference TRBV7-9 and TRBJ1-1, reads DTGVSQNPRHKITKRGQNVTFRCDPISEHNRLYWYRQTLGQGPEFLTYFQNEAQLEKSRLLSDRFSAERPKGSFSTLEIQRTEQGDSAMYLCASSPGQGTTEAFFGQGTRLTVV.

J is TRBJ2-7 and V is TRBV18; D perhaps matches TRBD2 (5 bases). CDR1 is KGHSH and CDR2 is LQKENI in the germline V gene. V dropped 3 bases and J dropped 3 bases, with 6 bases sitting between them. The CDR3 is 12 amino acids. DNA for the CDR3: TGTGCCAGCTCACCCGGGGTCTACGAGCAGTACTTC. The encoded protein is CASSPGVYEQYF.

The rearrangement joins TRBV21-1 to TRBJ1-2; TRBD1 is taken as the D call from the table, unchecked against the DNA. TRBV21-1 is reported as a pseudogene. This CDR3 has 14 amino acids. This CDR3 reads CATDRTGRIDGYTF. The CDR3 nucleotides are TGTGCCACCGACAGGACAGGGAGGATCGATGGCTACACCTTC.

The V call is TRBV7-6, the J call TRBJ2-5, with D possibly matching TRBD1 (6 bases). The CDR3 sequence is 15 residues long. CDR1 is SGHVS and CDR2 is FNYEAQ in the germline V gene. V lost 5 bases and J lost 2, with 15 bases in between. In nucleotides, the CDR3 is TGTGCCAGCAGCAGCACCGGGACACCTCAAGAGACCCAGTACTTC. Translation gives CASSSTGTPQETQYF.

The CDR3 nucleotides read TGTGCCAGCAGTTTCGGCCTAGCGGGAGTGCGGACCGGGGAGCTGTTTTTT. Residues: CASSFGLAGVRTGELFF. The chain employs TRBV27 and TRBJ2-2; TRBD2 matches 10 bases. Germline V CDR1 and CDR2: MNHEY, SMNVEV (reference sequence). The CDR3 runs 17 residues. The V gene end was trimmed by 3 bases and the J gene end by 5 bases; junction bases not matched to a gene: 9.

This clone was seen only once. V and J are TRBV4-1 and TRBJ2-7, with D hard to call. CDR3 size: 14 residues. Germline V CDR1 and CDR2: MGHRA, YSYEKL. V was shortened by 1 base and J by 6 bases, with 13 bases between the two germline ends. Written as DNA, the CDR3 is TGCGCCAGCAGCCAAGTAGGGAAGGTGGCCGAGCAGTACTTC. Translation: CASSQVGKVAEQYF.

This clone was seen more than once but under ten times. The genes are TRBV25-1 and TRBJ1-4; maybe TRBD1 (6 bases). The CDR3 totals 17 residues. CDR1 and CDR2 from the germline V gene are MGHDK and SYGVNS. The V gene lost 0 bases and the J gene lost 7 bases, with 18 bases spanning the gap. CDR3 residues: CASSEYRQAQGGEKLFF. In nucleotides, the CDR3 is TGTGCCAGCAGTGAATATAGACAAGCTCAAGGGGGTGAAAAACTGTTTTTT.

V gene TRBV19 combines with J gene TRBJ1-5, with 10 bases fitting TRBD1. Germline lookup yields CDR1 LNHDA and CDR2 SQIVND (reference sequence). This CDR3 comprises 17 residues. V was clipped by 4 bases and J by 6 bases; unmatched bases: 12. CDR3 nucleotides: TGTGCCAGTAGTACCGGACAGGGGGGCTCAGGAGGTCAGCCCCAGCATTTT. It codes for CASSTGQGGSGGQPQHF.

V gene TRBV7-8 combines with J gene TRBJ2-5, with D uncertain. The germline gives CDR1 SGHVS, CDR2 FQNEAQ. The CDR3 is 14 amino acids. Trimming shortened V by 0 bases and J by 5 bases, and 10 bases separated the two germline ends. CDR3 sequence (DNA): TGTGCCAGCAGCTTAGCACTGCCCCGGGAGACCCAGTACTTC. This encodes CASSLALPRETQYF.

V and J are TRBV6-5 and TRBJ1-3, with D possibly matching TRBD1 (5 bases). Trimming shortened V by 2 bases and J by 0 bases, and 11 bases separated the two germline ends. CDR3 length equals 16 residues. CDR1 is MNHEY and CDR2 is SVGAGI in the germline V gene. The CDR3 loop reads CASSYAGTSSGNTIYF. CDR3 DNA sequence: TGTGCCAGCAGTTACGCAGGGACCAGCTCTGGAAACACCATATATTTT.

This clone was seen a few times. The gene calls are TRBV9 and TRBJ1-3; D call uncertain. V lost 0 bases and J 4 bases, leaving 11 bases between the germline ends. Germline V gene lookup returns CDR1 SGDLS and CDR2 YYNGEE. The CDR3 runs to 15 residues. The CDR3 DNA sequence: TGTGCCAGCAGCGTAGGGCCTTCACAGGGAAACACCATATATTTT. Protein: CASSVGPSQGNTIYF.

V is TRBV2 and J is TRBJ2-1; D is unresolved. The CDR3 length is 14 residues. The ends were cut back, 6 bases at V and 8 bases at J, with 17 bases in the middle. Germline CDR1 is SNHLY and CDR2 is FYNNEI. Here the CDR3 DNA reads TGTGCCAGCAGGGTCAGAAACGGTAAGGATGAGCAGTTCTTC. This encodes CASRVRNGKDEQFF.

The genes are TRBV6-5 and TRBJ2-6; unclear D gene. Germline V gene data show CDR1 as MNHEY and CDR2 as SVGAGI. CDR3 length: 15 amino acids. Trimming cost V 2 bases and J 3 bases, with 8 bases left between them. The CDR3 sequence is CASSYGPLGANVLTF. CDR3 bases: TGTGCCAGCAGTTACGGTCCTCTTGGGGCCAACGTCCTGACTTTC.

The J gene is TRBJ1-2, the V gene TRBV6-5; D uncertain. Trimming took off 10 bases at V and 0 bases at J, with 15 bases between the two ends. The CDR3 loop spans 14 amino acids. The germline V gene encodes CDR1 MNHEY and CDR2 SVGAGI. The CDR3 DNA sequence: TGTGCCACCTCCCCCCTTGGAGCTAACTATGGCTACACCTTC. Amino acids: CATSPLGANYGYTF.

This chain joins TRBV18 and TRBJ2-2; D ambiguous. The CDR3 spans 13 residues. CDR1 and CDR2 from the germline V gene are KGHSH and LQKENI. V was trimmed by 4 bases and J by 0 bases, leaving 3 bases between them. The CDR3, as DNA: TGTGCCAGCTCACGATCGAACACCGGGGAGCTGTTTTTT. Protein product: CASSRSNTGELFF. Full variable domain (missing parts from reference TRBV18 and TRBJ2-2): NAGVMQNPRHLVRRRGQEARLRCSPMKGHSHVYWYRQLPEEGLKFMVYLQKENIIDESGMPKERFSAEFPKEGPSILRIQQVVRGDSAAYFCASSRSNTGELFFGEGSRLTVL.

CDR3 region: CASSPLSGANTGELFF. The CDR3 DNA is TGTGCCAGCAGCCCCCTTAGCGGCGCGAACACCGGGGAGCTGTTTTTT. This rearrangement joins TRBV7-9 to TRBJ2-2, with D tentatively TRBD2 (6 bases). The CDR3 sequence is 16 residues long. Trimming removed 5 bases from V and 0 bases from J, with 13 bases in between. Germline V gene lookup returns CDR1 SEHNR and CDR2 FQNEAQ (reference sequence). Combining the CDR3 with reference TRBV7-9 and TRBJ2-2 gives the whole variable domain DTGVSQNPRHKITKRGQNVTFRCDPISEHNRLYWYRQTLGQGPEFLTYFQNEAQLEKSRLLSDRFSAERPKGSFSTLEIQRTEQGDSAMYLCASSPLSGANTGELFFGEGSRLTVL.